Each of the 27 T cell receptor beta chains below was sequenced from the same sample in a study of metastatic and nonmetastatic thyroid tumors. TCRdb recomputed clones from the PCR reads via MiXCR. The table records 3,000 to 4,000 clones, about 40% of them present only once. Before thyroid surgery, none of the patients had received any treatment. Sequencing used tumor tissue. These TCRs come from a female donor with papillary thyroid cancer or a benign thyroid nodule (not recorded which). Some clones in this sample may be carry-over from other donors' samples.

CDR3 in DNA: TGTGCCAGCAGCGTGGACAGCCCCACGGATACGCAGTATTTT. Its translation: CASSVDSPTDTQYF. V gene TRBV9 combines with J gene TRBJ2-3; D might be TRBD1 (6 bases). Looked up from germline, CDR1 is SGDLS and CDR2 is YYNGEE. The CDR3 is 14 residues long. Trimming took 2 bases from V and 6 from J, leaving 13 bases between them.

The chain has TRBV28 and TRBJ1-5; TRBD1 matches at 10 bases. The germline CDR1 and CDR2 sequences are MDHEN and SYDVKM. The CDR3 length is 14 residues. V lost 5 bases and J lost 6; bases outside the gene matches: 4. CDR3 bases: TGTGCCAGCAGTAGGGACAGGGGAGGTCAGCCCCAGCATTTT. Translation: CASSRDRGGQPQHF.

This chain connects TRBV30 to TRBJ1-1; D is ambiguous. V was pared by 5 bases and J by 0 bases, with 7 bases between. CDR1 and CDR2 from the germline V gene are GTSNPN and SVGIG (reference sequence). CDR3 length equals 12 residues. DNA of the CDR3: TGTGCCTGGGGTGCCTTGAACACTGAAGCTTTCTTT. Translated: CAWGALNTEAFF.

The sample holds a few counts of this clone. The rearrangement joins TRBV6-2 or TRBV6-3 to TRBJ1-3; possibly TRBD1 for D (5 bases). The length of the CDR3 is 14 residues. Germline CDR1 and CDR2: MNHEY and SVGEGT. V shed 6 bases and J shed 0 bases, with 9 bases lying between them. The CDR3 spells CASRTGGSGNTIYF. The CDR3 bases are TGTGCCAGCAGAACGGGGGGCTCTGGAAACACCATATATTTT.

V usage is TRBV12-3 or TRBV12-4 and J usage is TRBJ2-1; TRBD2 is a possible D gene (6 bases). V was pared by 6 bases and J by 5 bases, with 17 bases between. The CDR3 has 15 amino acids. CDR3 amino acids: CASRLLGEDDNEQFF. Written as DNA, the CDR3 is TGTGCCAGCAGACTACTTGGGGAGGATGACAATGAGCAGTTCTTC.

In this sample, this clone turned up a few times. This sequence may be a read error, since a much larger clone differs from it by one base. The chain recombines TRBV6-1 with TRBJ2-1; D not certain. Trimming pared 7 bases from V and 0 bases from J, leaving 10 bases between. Germline CDR1 MNHNS, CDR2 SASEGT. The CDR3 has 14 amino acids. The CDR3 sequence: CASMNLNSYNEQFF. CDR3 bases: TGTGCCAGCATGAACCTTAACTCCTACAATGAGCAGTTCTTC.

The chain recombines TRBV20-1 with TRBJ2-3; tentatively, D is TRBD2 (6 bases). The CDR3 runs 18 residues. Looked up from germline, CDR1 is DFQATT and CDR2 is SNEGSKA (reference sequence). Trimming removed 5 bases at V and 2 bases at J, with 26 bases between. CDR3 sequence: CSASTLNEPGLHTDTQYF. The DNA for the CDR3 is TGCAGTGCTTCGACTCTAAACGAACCGGGACTGCACACAGATACGCAGTATTTT.

This chain connects TRBV28 to TRBJ2-7; no firm D call. Germline CDR1 reads MDHEN; CDR2 reads SYDVKM. This CDR3 is 13 amino acids long. Trimming cost V 7 bases and J 5 bases, with 15 bases left between them. CDR3 DNA sequence: TGTGCCAGCATATCCCCTAACGTGGACGAGCAGTACTTC. Translation: CASISPNVDEQYF.

The J gene is TRBJ2-7, the V gene TRBV28, with 7 bases matching TRBD1. V shed 8 bases, J shed 5 bases, and the junction held 9 bases outside the gene matches. The germline V gene has CDR1 MDHEN and CDR2 SYDVKM. The CDR3 length is 13 residues. CDR3 loop: CASSDRVEDEQYF. CDR3 coding DNA: TGTGCCAGCTCCGACAGGGTAGAAGACGAGCAGTACTTC.

The CDR3 sequence is CASRGGAVGTGELFF. The CDR3 DNA reads TGTGCCAGCAGAGGCGGGGCAGTCGGAACCGGGGAGCTGTTTTTT. The chain has TRBV11-3 and TRBJ2-2, with D possibly matching TRBD2 (6 bases). The germline CDR1 and CDR2 sequences are SGHNT and YENEEA. CDR3 length: 15 amino acids. V gave up 6 bases and J gave up 5 bases, with 16 bases separating them.

This chain joins TRBV7-3 and TRBJ2-5, with TRBD1 matching over 9 bases. Germline V CDR1 and CDR2: SGHTA, FQGTGA. V trimming: 2 bases; J trimming: 2 bases; junction bases outside the gene matches: 3. The CDR3 is made up of 15 amino acids. CDR3 nucleotides: TGTGCCAGCAGCTTAGGGGGACAGGGACAAGAGACCCAGTACTTC. Protein product: CASSLGGQGQETQYF. Drawing the rest from reference TRBV7-3 and TRBJ2-5, the complete variable domain is GAGVSQTPSNKVTEKGKYVELRCDPISGHTALYWYRQSLGQGPEFLIYFQGTGAADDSGLPNDRFFAVRPEGSVSTLKIQRTERGDSAVYLCASSLGGQGQETQYFGPGTRLLVL.

The chain joins TRBV2 to TRBJ1-5; D possibly corresponds to TRBD1 (5 bases). The CDR3 is 13 amino acids. The germline V gene encodes CDR1 SNHLY and CDR2 FYNNEI. The V and J ends lost 8 bases and 7 bases respectively, with 15 bases between them. CDR3 region: CASGHGLGQPQHF. The DNA of the CDR3 is TGTGCCAGCGGACACGGCCTCGGGCAGCCCCAGCATTTT.

This clone turned up a few times. J is TRBJ1-5 and V is TRBV28; unclear D gene. Trimming removed 0 bases at V and 1 base at J, with 7 bases between. CDR3 length: 15 residues. From germline, CDR1 is MDHEN and CDR2 SYDVKM. The CDR3 protein is CASSLWGLSNQPQHF. CDR3 sequence (DNA): TGTGCCAGCAGTTTATGGGGGTTGAGCAATCAGCCCCAGCATTTT. Together with reference TRBV28 and TRBJ1-5, the CDR3 gives the full variable domain: DVKVTQSSRYLVKRTGEKVFLECVQDMDHENMFWYRQDPGLGLRLIYFSYDVKMKEKGDIPEGYSVSREKKERFSLILESASTNQTSMYLCASSLWGLSNQPQHFGDGTRLSIL.

This clone was seen only a few times. The V gene is TRBV28, the J gene TRBJ1-2; 7 nucleotides match TRBD1. The germline V gene encodes CDR1 MDHEN and CDR2 SYDVKM. This CDR3 contains 14 residues. The ends lost 5 bases at V and 5 bases at J; junction bases unmatched: 8. The CDR3 nucleotides are TGTGCCAGCAGTCTCGGGACAGAGATATATGGCTACACCTTC. It specifies CASSLGTEIYGYTF.

V gene TRBV30 combines with J gene TRBJ2-7; D is unresolved. V gave up 4 bases and J gave up 5 bases, with 12 bases separating them. Germline CDR1 is GTSNPN and CDR2 is SVGIG (reference sequence). This CDR3 spans 12 amino acids. The chain's CDR3 is CAWTPGWDEQYF. For the CDR3, the DNA is TGTGCCTGGACGCCGGGCTGGGACGAGCAGTACTTC. The variable domain in full, completed from reference TRBV30 and TRBJ2-7, reads SQTIHQWPATLVQPVGSPLSLECTVEGTSNPNLYWYRQAAGRGLQLLFYSVGIGQISSEVPQNLSASRPQDRQFILSSKKLLLSDSGFYLCAWTPGWDEQYFGPGTRLTVT.

This clone was picked up a small number of times. The rearrangement joins TRBV19 to TRBJ1-2, with TRBD1 matching over 10 bases. From germline, CDR1 is LNHDA and CDR2 SQIVND (reference sequence). The CDR3 length is 15 residues. Trimming cost V 7 bases and J 5 bases; bases outside gene matches: 10. The CDR3 here is CASTPRQGADYGYTF. The CDR3 DNA reads TGTGCCAGTACCCCCAGACAGGGGGCGGATTATGGCTACACCTTC.

This clone was recorded a few times. The rearrangement joins TRBV19 to TRBJ2-2; tentative D call: TRBD2 (5 bases). CDR1 is LNHDA, CDR2 SQIVND, per germline (reference sequence). V lost 7 bases to trimming and J lost 8 bases, with 14 bases between them. CDR3 length equals 13 residues. The CDR3 DNA is TGTGCCAGTACCCACTTCCGCGGGGGGGAGCTGTTTTTT. This codes for CASTHFRGGELFF.

J is TRBJ1-1 and V is TRBV30; D is unclear. Trimming shortened V by 0 bases and J by 5 bases, and 7 bases separated the two germline ends. Germline loops: CDR1 GTSNPN, CDR2 SVGIG (reference sequence). The CDR3 contains 12 residues. In DNA form, the CDR3 reads TGTGCCTGGAGTGTAGACGGAACTGAAGCTTTCTTT. Protein: CAWSVDGTEAFF.

The V call is TRBV11-3, the J call TRBJ2-2, with 11 nucleotides matching TRBD2. The CDR3 contains 14 residues. V gave up 3 bases and J gave up 6 bases; unmatched junction bases: 0. Germline CDR1 is SGHNT and CDR2 is YENEEA. The CDR3 bases are TGTGCCAGCAGCTTTAGCGGGAGGGCCGGGGAGCTGTTTTTT. Translation gives CASSFSGRAGELFF.

The chain recombines TRBV28 with TRBJ2-4; 9 nucleotides match TRBD1. J was trimmed by 7 bases and V by 8 bases; bases with no gene match: 6. Germline V lookup: CDR1 MDHEN, CDR2 SYDVKM. This CDR3 is 13 amino acids long. The CDR3 DNA sequence: TGTGCCAGCGGGCTTGACAGGGGGAACATTCAGTACTTC. Encoded protein: CASGLDRGNIQYF.

This rearrangement joins TRBV6-1 to TRBJ2-2, with TRBD2 matching 8 bases. The CDR3 has 16 amino acids. Germline assignment: CDR1 MNHNS and CDR2 SASEGT. J was trimmed by 6 bases and V by 0 bases; bases with no gene match: 6. For the CDR3, the DNA is TGTGCCAGCAGTGAAGCCCCGAGACTAGCGCCCGGGGAGCTGTTTTTT. Its protein product is CASSEAPRLAPGELFF.

The V call is TRBV6-5, the J call TRBJ1-6; D perhaps matches TRBD1 (6 bases). CDR1 is MNHEY and CDR2 is SVGAGI in the germline V gene. The ends were cut back, 0 bases at V and 7 bases at J, with 13 bases in the middle. The CDR3 contains 16 residues. The CDR3 sequence: CASSYSQGGRNSPLHF. DNA of the CDR3: TGTGCCAGCAGTTACTCCCAAGGGGGTAGAAATTCACCCCTCCACTTT.

Only a few counts were recorded for this clone. This rearrangement joins TRBV19 to TRBJ2-1, with a possible D match to TRBD1 (6 bases). This CDR3 region has 15 residues. Trimming shortened V by 6 bases and J by 0 bases, and 12 bases separated the two germline ends. Germline V gene sequence: CDR1 LNHDA, CDR2 SQIVND (reference sequence). CDR3 region: CASRRDISSYNEQFF. Written as DNA, the CDR3 is TGTGCCAGTAGAAGGGACATCTCCTCCTACAATGAGCAGTTCTTC.

This clone showed up just a few times. J is TRBJ2-1 and V is TRBV6-2 or TRBV6-3; D is unclear. CDR3 size: 13 residues. Trimming took 6 bases from V and 0 from J, leaving 6 bases between them. Germline CDR1 and CDR2: MNHEY and SVGEGT. The CDR3 here is CASRWSSYNEQFF. CDR3 coding DNA: TGTGCCAGCAGGTGGAGCTCCTACAATGAGCAGTTCTTC.

The gene calls are TRBV7-3 and TRBJ1-2; D is unresolved. Per germline, CDR1 SGHTA and CDR2 FQGTGA. The CDR3 has 13 residues. The V gene lost 3 bases and the J gene lost 8 bases, with 13 bases spanning the gap. This chain's CDR3 is CASSLDGLGGYTF. DNA for the CDR3: TGTGCCAGCAGCTTGGACGGCCTCGGGGGCTACACCTTC.

For the CDR3, the DNA is TGCAGTGCTAGAGATAGCGGGACAGGGGATGCTCAGCCCCAGCATTTT. This sequence encodes CSARDSGTGDAQPQHF. V gene TRBV20-1 combines with J gene TRBJ1-5; 10 positions agree with TRBD1. Looked up from germline, CDR1 is DFQATT and CDR2 is SNEGSKA (reference sequence). Germline trimming cut 0 bases from V and 6 bases from J; bases unmatched to any gene: 8. The CDR3 spans 16 residues.

The chain combines TRBV20-1 with TRBJ2-3; a possible D gene is TRBD1 (5 bases). Per the germline V gene, CDR1 is DFQATT and CDR2 is SNEGSKA (reference sequence). CDR3 size: 15 residues. The V gene lost 2 bases and the J gene lost 1 base, with 13 bases spanning the gap. In DNA, the CDR3 is TGCAGTGCTAGAATGGGGCAATACCGCACAGATACGCAGTATTTT. The encoded protein is CSARMGQYRTDTQYF.